This record looks at one TCR beta chain sequence and its context. Its antigen is currently not known. No per-base quality is available; no much larger clone lies one base away. Spanning cysteine to phenylalanine, the CDR3 consists of 14 amino acids. Only CDR3 DNA remains: 42 bases, in frame from the first base. CDR1 ENHRY and CDR2 SYGVKD are derived from the germline V gene. V loses 5 bases of germline sequence and J loses 2 bases, and the interval between the two ends is 9 bases. This record comes from a study of control samples from healthy donors and cancer patients (TCRdb year 2020). Libraries came from the immunoSEQ multiplex PCR assay. The immuneACCESS repertoire file appears here via TCRdb, limited to in-frame rearrangements. These files lack a portion of the clones; in checked studies, under half of the deficit traces to unresolved V genes, and the cause of the others is not known. The sample records tens of thousands of clones, around 92% of which are singletons. Of the sample, approximately 16% falls within the top ten clones.

The chain uses TRBV10-3 and TRBJ2-2, with no D gene named confidently. The sample comprised blood. The clonotype was recovered from a man aged 50 to 59 in good health. This receptor carries the CDR3 CAISPRANTGELFF. The sequenced DNA: TGTGCCATCAGTCCCCGGGCCAACACCGGGGAGCTGTTTTTT.